The 7 T cell receptor beta chains presented below share a single source sample, sequenced in a study of human T cells and chemical hapten exposure. TCRdb recomputed calls from the RACE reads with MiXCR, one row per CDR3 protein. This table holds about 380,000 distinct CDR3 sequences, around 6% found once. Time point reported: patch test 2, 6 weeks after DPC sensitization. The treatment: therapeutic diphenylcyclopropenone sensitization with weekly scalp DPC. Specimen: whole blood, collected in connection with sensitization to the hapten diphenylcyclopropenone (DPC). Source of these receptors: a woman in her late teens or twenties with alopecia areata. Some clones in this sample may be carry-over from other donors' samples.

This clonotype was seen ten or more times. The chain links TRBV5-6 to TRBJ1-2, with TRBD1 identical over 11 bases. The CDR3 covers 14 residues. The ends lost 5 bases at V and 4 bases at J; junction bases unmatched: 4. The germline CDR1 and CDR2 sequences are SGHDT and YYEEEE. The CDR3 DNA reads as TGTGCCAGCAGTCGGACAGGGGGCGGCTATGGCTACACCTTC. Amino acids: CASSRTGGGYGYTF.

In its sample, this clonotype was seen many times. This chain links TRBV28 with TRBJ1-4; D perhaps matches TRBD1 (5 bases). In germline, CDR1 is MDHEN, CDR2 SYDVKM. V was shortened by 5 bases and J by 8 bases, with 18 bases between the two germline ends. The CDR3 extends over 15 amino acids. CDR3 protein: CASSGPGRGKEKLFF. CDR3 nucleotide sequence: TGTGCCAGCAGTGGGCCGGGACGGGGAAAAGAAAAACTGTTTTTT.

This clonotype appeared many times. The rearrangement uses TRBV11-1 and TRBJ2-6; possibly TRBD1 for D (6 bases). V was trimmed by 1 base and J by 2 bases, leaving 9 bases between them. The germline V gene encodes CDR1 SGHAT and CDR2 FQDESV (reference sequence). CDR3 length equals 16 residues. DNA for the CDR3: TGTGCCAGCAGCTTAGGAGGGGGTACTGGGGCCAACGTCCTGACTTTC. This gives the protein CASSLGGGTGANVLTF.

This clonotype was counted at least ten times. This rearrangement joins TRBV9 to TRBJ2-2, with 7 bases fitting TRBD1. The CDR3 is made up of 13 amino acids. CDR1 SGDLS and CDR2 YYNGEE come from the germline V gene. After removal of 4 bases from V and 6 bases from J, the junction contained 3 bases not matched to a gene. The CDR3 reads CASSLTGPGELFF. CDR3 sequence (DNA): TGTGCCAGCAGCTTGACAGGGCCCGGGGAGCTGTTTTTT.

This sequence joins TRBV20-1 and TRBJ2-1; tentatively, D is TRBD1 (6 bases). With 3 bases removed from V and 4 bases from J, the gap between germline ends came to 13 bases. Germline-derived CDR1 and CDR2 are DFQATT and SNEGSKA (reference sequence). There are 14 residues in the CDR3. CDR3 sequence (DNA): TGCAGTGCTAGCGGACAGACCCAGTACAATGAGCAGTTCTTC. Translating it yields CSASGQTQYNEQFF.

This clonotype has only a few counts. The chain is built from TRBV20-1 and TRBJ1-6, with a weak D call TRBD1 (6 bases). CDR3 length: 14 amino acids. Germline CDR1 reads DFQATT; CDR2 reads SNEGSKA (reference sequence). Between the trimmed V and J ends, which lost 3 bases and 10 bases, there was a span of 16 bases. CDR3 protein: CSARPGALPSPLHF. Here the CDR3 DNA reads TGCAGTGCTAGGCCAGGGGCCCTACCATCACCCCTCCACTTT.

This clonotype was recorded a few times. This chain uses TRBV4-3 with TRBJ2-3; possibly TRBD1 for D (5 bases). The CDR3 is made up of 18 amino acids. V gave up 0 bases and J gave up 3 bases, with 19 bases separating them. CDR1 and CDR2 (germline): LGHNA, YSLEER. The DNA for the CDR3 is TGCGCCAGCAGCCAAGATCCAGGGCTGCACGGATCAACAGATACGCAGTATTTT. It codes for CASSQDPGLHGSTDTQYF.